A single sample gave rise to the 22 T cell receptor beta chains below, sequenced in a study of OX40 agonist ivuxolimab in advanced cancers. Library construction relied on the immunoSEQ multiplex PCR assay. This immuneACCESS table, as held by TCRdb, lists in-frame sequences with V and J called but not all clones. Of the missing ones, under half trace to an unresolved V gene in checked studies; the others have no known cause. In all, the sample holds approximately 47,000 clones, and 85% to 90% of those were seen once. 47% of the sample lies in the top ten. Sequencing used CD4+ or CD8+ T cells sorted from blood, obtained in a trial of the OX40 agonist ivuxolimab. Source of these receptors: an adult with an advanced solid tumor such as melanoma, head and neck, liver or kidney cancer.

The rearrangement links TRBV9 to TRBJ2-5; D possibly corresponds to TRBD2 (5 bases). The CDR3 totals 14 residues. V shed 4 bases and J shed 4 bases, with 14 bases lying between them. Germline CDR1 and CDR2: SGDLS and YYNGEE. CDR3 sequence (DNA): TGTGCCAGCAGCCGGGGAGCGTCCCTAGAGACCCAGTACTTC. This translates into CASSRGASLETQYF.

The genes are TRBV4-3 and TRBJ1-5; TRBD1 agrees at 10 bases. The trim removed 2 bases at V and 7 bases at J, leaving 14 bases unmatched. The CDR3 totals 18 residues. Looked up from germline, CDR1 is LGHNA and CDR2 is YSLEER. The DNA of the CDR3 is TGCGCCAGCAGCCAAAAAGACAGGGGGCGCCTGGAAGAGCAGCCCCAGCATTTT. Translated: CASSQKDRGRLEEQPQHF.

V usage is TRBV9 and J usage is TRBJ2-2, with 14 bases lining up with TRBD2. This CDR3 contains 17 residues. Trimming removed 4 bases from V and 6 bases from J; junction bases left unmatched: 8. CDR1 is SGDLS and CDR2 is YYNGEE in the germline V gene. The CDR3 protein is CASSLRTSGGTSGELFF. CDR3 in DNA: TGTGCCAGCAGCTTACGGACTAGCGGGGGGACATCCGGGGAGCTGTTTTTT.

A few counts support this clone. V usage is TRBV19 and J usage is TRBJ2-7; no clear D. Trimming removed 4 bases at V and 7 bases at J, with 20 bases between. The germline V gene encodes CDR1 LNHDA and CDR2 SQIVND (reference sequence). This CDR3 comprises 15 residues. The CDR3: CASSTTSGGTEEQYF. The CDR3 DNA reads as TGTGCCAGTAGTACCACCTCGGGTGGAACGGAGGAGCAGTACTTC.

The chain recombines TRBV7-2 with TRBJ1-5; D gene unclear. The germline V and J ends were trimmed by 2 bases and 0 bases, with 14 bases remaining between them. The CDR3 contains 17 residues. Germline values: CDR1 SGHTA, CDR2 FQGNSA. CDR3 nucleotides: TGTGCCAGCAGCTTATTAGGCGGAGTCAATAGCAATCAGCCCCAGCATTTT. This codes for CASSLLGGVNSNQPQHF.

This chain connects TRBV27 to TRBJ2-7; 10 positions match TRBD1. V lost 8 bases to trimming and J lost 4 bases; unmatched junction nucleotides: 8. Germline V gene data show CDR1 as MNHEY and CDR2 as SMNVEV (reference sequence). This CDR3 contains 14 residues. This chain's CDR3 is CASGLTGQGYEQYF. The CDR3, as DNA: TGTGCCAGCGGATTGACGGGACAGGGGTACGAGCAGTACTTC.

The chain is built from TRBV27 and TRBJ2-7; the match to TRBD1 covers 7 bases. With 8 bases clipped from V and 2 bases from J, the junction kept 9 bases outside the gene matches. CDR3 size: 14 residues. Germline values: CDR1 MNHEY, CDR2 SMNVEV (reference sequence). CDR3 residues: CASRTQGWAYEQYF. CDR3 sequence (DNA): TGTGCCAGCCGAACACAGGGGTGGGCCTACGAGCAGTACTTC.

This clone was detected only a few times. This rearrangement joins TRBV27 to TRBJ1-2, with TRBD1 identical over 10 bases. Germline assignment: CDR1 MNHEY and CDR2 SMNVEV (reference sequence). The CDR3 length is 14 residues. V shed 8 bases, J shed 2 bases, and the junction held 5 bases outside the gene matches. The CDR3 loop is CASGWTGGNYGYTF. DNA for the CDR3: TGTGCCAGCGGCTGGACAGGGGGAAACTATGGCTACACCTTC.

The chain joins TRBV29-1 to TRBJ2-1, with D tentatively TRBD1 (6 bases). The V gene lost 2 bases and the J gene lost 6 bases, with 14 bases spanning the gap. The CDR3 totals 14 residues. CDR1 is SQVTM and CDR2 is ANQGSEA in the germline V gene. The CDR3 nucleotides read TGCAGCGTTGAACGACAGGAAAGCGCCAATGAGCAGTTCTTC. Its protein is CSVERQESANEQFF.

The DNA for the CDR3 is TGCGCCAGCAGCCACCGGACAGGGGGCTACGAGCAGTACTTC. It is translated as CASSHRTGGYEQYF. The chain combines TRBV4-3 with TRBJ2-7; 10 nucleotides line up with TRBD1. The ends lost 3 bases at V and 3 bases at J; junction bases unmatched: 2. The CDR3 loop spans 14 amino acids. The germline gives CDR1 LGHNA, CDR2 YSLEER.

The rearrangement joins TRBV5-4 to TRBJ2-7, with D uncertain. Between the trimmed V and J ends, which lost 3 bases and 2 bases, there was a span of 3 bases. Germline-derived CDR1 and CDR2 are SGHNT and YYREEE (reference sequence). The CDR3 extends over 11 amino acids. In DNA form, the CDR3 reads TGTGCCAGCAGCTCTACCTACGAGCAGTACTTC. It codes for CASSSTYEQYF. The entire variable domain, with the rest obtained from reference TRBV5-4 and TRBJ2-7, is as follows: ETGVTQSPTHLIKTRGQQVTLRCSSQSGHNTVSWYQQALGQGPQFIFQYYREEENGRGNFPPRFSGLQFPNYSSELNVNALELDDSALYLCASSSTYEQYFGPGTRLTVT.

This clone came up once. V and J are TRBV15 and TRBJ2-5, with D unclear. Germline values: CDR1 LNHNV, CDR2 YYDKDF (reference sequence). This CDR3 has 16 amino acids. V was shortened by 1 base and J by 0 bases, with 12 bases between the two germline ends. CDR3 protein: CATSRGDTEYQETQYF. In DNA form, the CDR3 reads TGTGCCACCAGCAGAGGGGATACAGAATACCAAGAGACCCAGTACTTC.

J is TRBJ2-1 and V is TRBV27; D unresolved. This CDR3 spans 12 amino acids. Germline V gene data show CDR1 as MNHEY and CDR2 as SMNVEV (reference sequence). Trimming left V 3 bases short and J 5 bases short, with 5 bases between. The CDR3 region is CASSFVDNEQFF. The CDR3 DNA reads TGTGCCAGCAGTTTTGTAGACAATGAGCAGTTCTTC.

The chain employs TRBV18 and TRBJ2-3; 8 bases agree with TRBD2. V trimming: 4 bases; J trimming: 2 bases; junction bases outside the gene matches: 11. The length of the CDR3 is 17 residues. Germline V gene data show CDR1 as KGHSH and CDR2 as LQKENI. The CDR3 loop is CASSRLFAGGHTDTQYF. DNA of the CDR3: TGTGCCAGCTCACGGCTGTTTGCGGGGGGCCACACAGATACGCAGTATTTT.

The chain carries TRBV5-8 and TRBJ1-5; D unclear. The germline V gene has CDR1 SGHTS and CDR2 YDEGEE. The CDR3 consists of 16 residues. Between the trimmed V and J ends, which lost 2 bases and 4 bases, there was a span of 16 bases. The CDR3 sequence: CASSFKVAGLNQPQHF. CDR3 coding DNA: TGTGCCAGCAGCTTCAAAGTGGCTGGATTGAATCAGCCCCAGCATTTT.

The chain is built from TRBV2 and TRBJ1-2; the D is unclear. Trimming took 7 bases from V and 4 from J, leaving 7 bases between them. The CDR3 extends over 11 amino acids. CDR1 is SNHLY and CDR2 is FYNNEI in the germline V gene. The CDR3 loop is CASTDSYGYTF. The CDR3 DNA reads as TGTGCCAGCACGGATTCCTATGGCTACACCTTC.

The chain has TRBV4-1 and TRBJ1-5, with D possibly being TRBD1 (5 bases). The CDR3 extends over 17 amino acids. Trimming cost V 0 bases and J 0 bases, with 12 bases left between them. CDR1 and CDR2 from the germline V gene are MGHRA and YSYEKL. CDR3 sequence (DNA): TGCGCCAGCAGCCAAGATGGGAGGGGAGATAGCAATCAGCCCCAGCATTTT. The encoded protein is CASSQDGRGDSNQPQHF.

The rearrangement links TRBV9 to TRBJ2-3; the match to TRBD2 covers 9 bases. The germline gives CDR1 SGDLS, CDR2 YYNGEE. The CDR3 covers 16 residues. Losses at the gene ends were 6 bases for V and 4 bases for J; bases not matched to a gene: 12. Here the CDR3 DNA reads TGTGCCAGCACCCACGCCGGCGGGGGGGCACCAGATACGCAGTATTTT. Protein product: CASTHAGGGAPDTQYF.

J is TRBJ2-7 and V is TRBV7-9; D gene uncertain. This CDR3 comprises 12 residues. Germline CDR1 and CDR2: SEHNR and FQNEAQ (reference sequence). V gave up 3 bases and J gave up 5 bases, with 8 bases separating them. CDR3 DNA: TGTGCCAGCAGCTTCACCCAGAACGAGCAGTACTTC. Its protein is CASSFTQNEQYF.

CDR3 bases: TGTGCCACCAGCAGAGAGGGGGGCAATGAGCAGTTCTTC. Its translation: CATSREGGNEQFF. The chain uses TRBV15 and TRBJ2-1; D possibly corresponds to TRBD2 (6 bases). This CDR3 has 13 amino acids. Trimming shortened V by 0 bases and J by 6 bases, and 6 bases separated the two germline ends. Germline lookup yields CDR1 LNHNV and CDR2 YYDKDF (reference sequence).

J is TRBJ2-1 and V is TRBV11-2; D is tentatively TRBD1 or TRBD2 (5 bases each). The CDR3 runs to 17 residues. The V gene lost 0 bases and the J gene lost 2 bases, with 14 bases spanning the gap. The germline V gene has CDR1 SGHAT and CDR2 FQNNGV. The CDR3 sequence is CASSLDGTGLAYNEQFF. The CDR3 bases are TGTGCCAGCAGCTTAGATGGTACGGGGCTGGCCTACAATGAGCAGTTCTTC. Drawing the rest from reference TRBV11-2 and TRBJ2-1, the complete variable domain is EAGVAQSPRYKIIEKRQSVAFWCNPISGHATLYWYQQILGQGPKLLIQFQNNGVVDDSQLPKDRFSAERLKGVDSTLKIQPAKLEDSAVYLCASSLDGTGLAYNEQFFGPGTRLTVL.

The rearrangement links TRBV7-9 to TRBJ2-3, with a tentative D call TRBD2 (7 bases). Between the trimmed V and J ends, which lost 2 bases and 2 bases, there was a span of 14 bases. The CDR3 is 16 amino acids. CDR1 is SEHNR, CDR2 FQNEAQ, per germline (reference sequence). The DNA for the CDR3 is TGTGCCAGCAGCTTAATTGGCGGGGGCTACACAGATACGCAGTATTTT. It translates to CASSLIGGGYTDTQYF.